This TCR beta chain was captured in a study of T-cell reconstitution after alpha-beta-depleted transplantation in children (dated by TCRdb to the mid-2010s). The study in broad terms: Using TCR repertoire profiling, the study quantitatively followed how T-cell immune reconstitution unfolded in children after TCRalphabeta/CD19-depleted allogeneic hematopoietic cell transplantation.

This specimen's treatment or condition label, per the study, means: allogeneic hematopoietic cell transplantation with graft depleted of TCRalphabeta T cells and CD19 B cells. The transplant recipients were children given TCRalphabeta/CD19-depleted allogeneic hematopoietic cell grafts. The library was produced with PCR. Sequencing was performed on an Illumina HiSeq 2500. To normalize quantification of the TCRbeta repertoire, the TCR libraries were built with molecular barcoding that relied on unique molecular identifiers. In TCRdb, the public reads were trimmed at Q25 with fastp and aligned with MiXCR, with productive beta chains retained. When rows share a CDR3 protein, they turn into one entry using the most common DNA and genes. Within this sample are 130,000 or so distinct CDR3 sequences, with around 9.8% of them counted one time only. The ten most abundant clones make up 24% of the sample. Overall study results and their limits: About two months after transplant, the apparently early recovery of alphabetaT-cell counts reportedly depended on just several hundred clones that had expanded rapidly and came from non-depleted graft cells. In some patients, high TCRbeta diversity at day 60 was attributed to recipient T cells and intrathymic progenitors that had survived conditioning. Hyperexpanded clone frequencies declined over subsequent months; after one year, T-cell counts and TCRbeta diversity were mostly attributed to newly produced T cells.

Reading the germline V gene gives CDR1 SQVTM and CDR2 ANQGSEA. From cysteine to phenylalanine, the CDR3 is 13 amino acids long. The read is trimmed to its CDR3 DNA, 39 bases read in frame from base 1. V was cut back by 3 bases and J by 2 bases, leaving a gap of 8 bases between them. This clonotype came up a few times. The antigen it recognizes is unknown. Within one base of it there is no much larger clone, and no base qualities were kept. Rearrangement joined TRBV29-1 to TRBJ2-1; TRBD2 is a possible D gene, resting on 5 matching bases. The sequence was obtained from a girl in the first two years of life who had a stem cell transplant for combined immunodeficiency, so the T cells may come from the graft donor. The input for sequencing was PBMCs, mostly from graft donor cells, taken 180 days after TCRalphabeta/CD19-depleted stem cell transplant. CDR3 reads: CSVEAEAYNEQFF. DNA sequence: TGCAGCGTTGAGGCGGAGGCCTACAATGAGCAGTTCTTC.